The 21 T cell receptor beta chains below were found in one sample sequenced in a study of cytomegalovirus exposure and HLA in healthy donors. The PCR made use of 60 Vbeta and 13 Jbeta primers. The method was immunoSEQ multiplex PCR; TCRdb's version includes in-frame clones alone and lacks a portion of them. Altogether about 130,000 clones are present, approximately 85% being singletons, with the ten largest covering about 1.5%. Sequencing was done on a sample of PBMCs. Receptors originate from a boy younger than 18 in good health and CMV-seronegative.

This clone was counted once. V is TRBV7-9 and J is TRBJ1-2; TRBD1 is a possible D gene (6 bases). V was pared by 3 bases and J by 5 bases, with 13 bases between. Germline V gene data show CDR1 as SEHNR and CDR2 as FQNEAQ (reference sequence). This CDR3 has 14 amino acids. CDR3 sequence (DNA): TGTGCCAGCAGCTTTTTTGAAACAGGGTATGGCTACACCTTC. Its protein is CASSFFETGYGYTF.

This rearrangement joins TRBV6-5 to TRBJ2-4; a weak D match, TRBD2 (6 bases). There are 14 residues in the CDR3. CDR1 and CDR2 from the germline V gene are MNHEY and SVGAGI. Trimming removed 6 bases at V and 9 bases at J, with 18 bases between. Here the CDR3 DNA reads TGTGCCAGCAGGACGCAGGGACTTATTAGCATTCAGTACTTC. Protein: CASRTQGLISIQYF.

The chain couples TRBV7-2 to TRBJ2-6, with D tentatively TRBD1 (6 bases). This CDR3 contains 18 residues. Germline V gene sequence: CDR1 SGHTA, CDR2 FQGNSA. Trimming took 5 bases from V and 0 from J, leaving 17 bases between them. Written as DNA, the CDR3 is TGTGCCAGCAGCGCCGCCGGACAGCTCCTCTCTGGGGCCAACGTCCTGACTTTC. Its translation: CASSAAGQLLSGANVLTF.

V and J are TRBV5-1 and TRBJ1-2; tentatively, D is TRBD1 (6 bases). The CDR3 totals 13 residues. The ends were cut back, 0 bases at V and 7 bases at J, with 10 bases in the middle. CDR1 is SGHRS and CDR2 is YFSETQ in the germline V gene. CDR3 sequence: CASSLARGLGYTF. CDR3 coding DNA: TGCGCCAGCAGCTTGGCGCGGGGGCTTGGCTACACCTTC.

This clone was counted only a few times. V and J are TRBV4-3 and TRBJ1-1; weak D call: TRBD1 (5 bases). The CDR3 consists of 15 residues. The ends were cut back, 2 bases at V and 4 bases at J, with 14 bases in the middle. Germline lookup yields CDR1 LGHNA and CDR2 YSLEER. CDR3 bases: TGCGCCAGCAGCCAATCCTCGGGGGGATCCACTGAAGCTTTCTTT. Its translation is CASSQSSGGSTEAFF.

This clone was found a few times. V is TRBV2 and J is TRBJ1-1, with TRBD1 matching over 10 bases. CDR3 size: 14 residues. Germline V gene sequence: CDR1 SNHLY, CDR2 FYNNEI. Germline trimming cut 8 bases from V and 3 bases from J; bases unmatched to any gene: 6. Written as DNA, the CDR3 is TGTGCCAGCGTCCGAGGACAGGGGGACACTGAAGCTTTCTTT. Protein product: CASVRGQGDTEAFF. Filled out from reference TRBV2 and TRBJ1-1, the complete variable domain reads EPEVTQTPSHQVTQMGQEVILRCVPISNHLYFYWYRQILGQKVEFLVSFYNNEISEKSEIFDDQFSVERPDGSNFTLKIRSTKLEDSAMYFCASVRGQGDTEAFFGQGTRLTVV.

V is TRBV18 and J is TRBJ2-2; 8 bases fit TRBD2. The CDR3 sequence is 16 residues long. V shed 1 base and J 4 bases; nucleotides not matched to a gene: 5. Germline V gene sequence: CDR1 KGHSH, CDR2 LQKENI. The CDR3 reads CASSPQLAEPTGELFF. The CDR3 bases are TGTGCCAGCTCACCACAACTAGCGGAACCCACCGGGGAGCTGTTTTTT.

The chain recombines TRBV27 with TRBJ1-2, with a tentative D call TRBD1 (5 bases). Germline CDR1 is MNHEY and CDR2 is SMNVEV (reference sequence). The CDR3 spans 14 residues. The V gene lost 0 bases and the J gene lost 7 bases, with 12 bases spanning the gap. CDR3: CASSLSEGRRGYTF. For the CDR3, the DNA is TGTGCCAGCAGTTTATCGGAGGGGAGACGTGGCTACACCTTC.

The V gene is TRBV18, the J gene TRBJ1-4, with 9 nucleotides matching TRBD1. After removal of 3 bases from V and 6 bases from J, the junction contained 2 bases not matched to a gene. The CDR3 loop spans 14 amino acids. CDR1 is KGHSH and CDR2 is LQKENI in the germline V gene. The CDR3: CASSPTGGDEKLFF. CDR3 DNA sequence: TGTGCCAGCTCACCGACAGGGGGAGATGAAAAACTGTTTTTT.

This clone was recorded a few times. V and J are TRBV9 and TRBJ2-7; a weak D match, TRBD1 (6 bases). Germline CDR1 is SGDLS and CDR2 is YYNGEE. This CDR3 is built from 13 residues. V was clipped by 0 bases and J by 5 bases, with 9 bases between them. In DNA, the CDR3 is TGTGCCAGCAGCGTAGATGCAGGGGACGAGCAGTACTTC. Translation: CASSVDAGDEQYF. The full variable domain, with the rest looked up from reference TRBV9 and TRBJ2-7, is DSGVTQTPKHLITATGQRVTLRCSPRSGDLSVYWYQQSLDQGLQFLIQYYNGEERAKGNILERFSAQQFPDLHSELNLSSLELGDSALYFCASSVDAGDEQYFGPGTRLTVT.

The rearrangement links TRBV11-2 to TRBJ2-7; 13 bases fit TRBD2. Trimming removed 5 bases from V and 5 bases from J; junction bases left unmatched: 6. This CDR3 spans 15 amino acids. Germline CDR1 SGHAT, CDR2 FQNNGV. CDR3 in amino acids: CASSHRGTSGDEQYF. The CDR3, as DNA: TGTGCCAGCAGCCACAGGGGGACTAGCGGGGACGAGCAGTACTTC.

The chain employs TRBV18 and TRBJ2-7, with a weak D call TRBD1 (6 bases). This CDR3 contains 15 residues. The germline V gene has CDR1 KGHSH and CDR2 LQKENI. The V end lost 5 bases, the J end lost 0 bases, and 14 bases lay between the germline ends. The DNA of the CDR3 is TGTGCCAGCTCAGCCCAGGGGACGAGCTCCTACGAGCAGTACTTC. Translating gives CASSAQGTSSYEQYF. The entire variable domain, with the rest obtained from reference TRBV18 and TRBJ2-7, is as follows: NAGVMQNPRHLVRRRGQEARLRCSPMKGHSHVYWYRQLPEEGLKFMVYLQKENIIDESGMPKERFSAEFPKEGPSILRIQQVVRGDSAAYFCASSAQGTSSYEQYFGPGTRLTVT.

The genes are TRBV19 and TRBJ2-7, with D unresolved. Germline CDR1 is LNHDA and CDR2 is SQIVND (reference sequence). The CDR3 totals 13 residues. V was shortened by 1 base and J by 4 bases, with 8 bases between the two germline ends. In nucleotides, the CDR3 is TGTGCCAGTAGTATAGGTTCAGGATACGAGCAGTACTTC. Its protein is CASSIGSGYEQYF.

The chain joins TRBV7-3 to TRBJ1-1; the D gene is possibly TRBD1 (5 bases). This CDR3 region has 14 residues. V lost 2 bases to trimming and J lost 5 bases, with 12 bases between them. The germline CDR1 and CDR2 sequences are SGHTA and FQGTGA. The CDR3: CASSLQFSGTEAFF. CDR3 sequence (DNA): TGTGCCAGCAGCTTACAGTTTTCAGGGACTGAAGCTTTCTTT.

This chain's CDR3 is CASSQPGQGYSPLHF. CDR3 coding DNA: TGCGCCAGCAGCCAACCGGGACAGGGTTATTCACCCCTCCACTTT. This rearrangement joins TRBV4-1 to TRBJ1-6, with 9 bases fitting TRBD1. Trimming removed 2 bases from V and 8 bases from J; junction bases left unmatched: 4. Germline V gene data show CDR1 as MGHRA and CDR2 as YSYEKL. This CDR3 is built from 15 residues.

The J gene is TRBJ1-1, the V gene TRBV7-2, with D uncertain. The germline V gene encodes CDR1 SGHTA and CDR2 FQGNSA. The CDR3 has 15 amino acids. V was pared by 5 bases and J by 2 bases, with 15 bases between. The CDR3 region is CASSPRGGINTEAFF. The CDR3 coding sequence is TGTGCCAGCAGCCCCCGGGGAGGGATTAACACTGAAGCTTTCTTT.

The chain joins TRBV19 to TRBJ1-5; no definite D call. The CDR3 loop spans 17 amino acids. V was trimmed by 5 bases and J by 0 bases, leaving 17 bases between them. Germline V gene sequence: CDR1 LNHDA, CDR2 SQIVND (reference sequence). CDR3 loop: CASSPRGGQYSNQPQHF. The CDR3 region has the DNA TGTGCCAGTAGTCCCCGCGGCGGGCAGTATAGCAATCAGCCCCAGCATTTT.

This clone occurred a few times. The genes are TRBV2 and TRBJ2-1, with D tentatively TRBD1 (6 bases). Germline-derived CDR1 and CDR2 are SNHLY and FYNNEI. V was cut by 5 bases and J by 6 bases, with 8 bases left in between. The CDR3 covers 12 residues. This CDR3 is CASSMTGNEQFF. CDR3 nucleotides: TGTGCCAGCAGTATGACAGGCAATGAGCAGTTCTTC. The whole variable domain, remainder taken from reference TRBV2 and TRBJ2-1, is EPEVTQTPSHQVTQMGQEVILRCVPISNHLYFYWYRQILGQKVEFLVSFYNNEISEKSEIFDDQFSVERPDGSNFTLKIRSTKLEDSAMYFCASSMTGNEQFFGPGTRLTVL.

The chain is built from TRBV9 and TRBJ1-6, with TRBD1 identical over 8 bases. Germline V gene data show CDR1 as SGDLS and CDR2 as YYNGEE. Unmatched junction bases numbered 8, after V lost 2 bases and J lost 10 bases. There are 15 residues in the CDR3. The CDR3 nucleotides are TGTGCCAGCAGCGTCACCGGACAGGGCTCCTCACCCCTCCACTTT. It codes for CASSVTGQGSSPLHF.

This chain joins TRBV4-3 and TRBJ1-3, with D possibly being TRBD1 (5 bases). This CDR3 contains 16 residues. Germline CDR1 is LGHNA and CDR2 is YSLEER. V was shortened by 4 bases and J by 3 bases, with 16 bases between the two germline ends. The CDR3 DNA reads TGCGCCAGCAGCCGGGACTCCGTCACCTTTGGAAACACCATATATTTT. This encodes CASSRDSVTFGNTIYF.

The genes are TRBV19 and TRBJ2-3; the match to TRBD2 covers 8 bases. From germline, CDR1 is LNHDA and CDR2 SQIVND (reference sequence). Trimming removed 3 bases from V and 1 base from J; junction bases left unmatched: 12. The CDR3 covers 18 residues. CDR3 residues: CASSIKGLAGPRTDTQYF. In DNA form, the CDR3 reads TGTGCCAGTAGTATTAAGGGGCTAGCGGGTCCCCGCACAGATACGCAGTATTTT.